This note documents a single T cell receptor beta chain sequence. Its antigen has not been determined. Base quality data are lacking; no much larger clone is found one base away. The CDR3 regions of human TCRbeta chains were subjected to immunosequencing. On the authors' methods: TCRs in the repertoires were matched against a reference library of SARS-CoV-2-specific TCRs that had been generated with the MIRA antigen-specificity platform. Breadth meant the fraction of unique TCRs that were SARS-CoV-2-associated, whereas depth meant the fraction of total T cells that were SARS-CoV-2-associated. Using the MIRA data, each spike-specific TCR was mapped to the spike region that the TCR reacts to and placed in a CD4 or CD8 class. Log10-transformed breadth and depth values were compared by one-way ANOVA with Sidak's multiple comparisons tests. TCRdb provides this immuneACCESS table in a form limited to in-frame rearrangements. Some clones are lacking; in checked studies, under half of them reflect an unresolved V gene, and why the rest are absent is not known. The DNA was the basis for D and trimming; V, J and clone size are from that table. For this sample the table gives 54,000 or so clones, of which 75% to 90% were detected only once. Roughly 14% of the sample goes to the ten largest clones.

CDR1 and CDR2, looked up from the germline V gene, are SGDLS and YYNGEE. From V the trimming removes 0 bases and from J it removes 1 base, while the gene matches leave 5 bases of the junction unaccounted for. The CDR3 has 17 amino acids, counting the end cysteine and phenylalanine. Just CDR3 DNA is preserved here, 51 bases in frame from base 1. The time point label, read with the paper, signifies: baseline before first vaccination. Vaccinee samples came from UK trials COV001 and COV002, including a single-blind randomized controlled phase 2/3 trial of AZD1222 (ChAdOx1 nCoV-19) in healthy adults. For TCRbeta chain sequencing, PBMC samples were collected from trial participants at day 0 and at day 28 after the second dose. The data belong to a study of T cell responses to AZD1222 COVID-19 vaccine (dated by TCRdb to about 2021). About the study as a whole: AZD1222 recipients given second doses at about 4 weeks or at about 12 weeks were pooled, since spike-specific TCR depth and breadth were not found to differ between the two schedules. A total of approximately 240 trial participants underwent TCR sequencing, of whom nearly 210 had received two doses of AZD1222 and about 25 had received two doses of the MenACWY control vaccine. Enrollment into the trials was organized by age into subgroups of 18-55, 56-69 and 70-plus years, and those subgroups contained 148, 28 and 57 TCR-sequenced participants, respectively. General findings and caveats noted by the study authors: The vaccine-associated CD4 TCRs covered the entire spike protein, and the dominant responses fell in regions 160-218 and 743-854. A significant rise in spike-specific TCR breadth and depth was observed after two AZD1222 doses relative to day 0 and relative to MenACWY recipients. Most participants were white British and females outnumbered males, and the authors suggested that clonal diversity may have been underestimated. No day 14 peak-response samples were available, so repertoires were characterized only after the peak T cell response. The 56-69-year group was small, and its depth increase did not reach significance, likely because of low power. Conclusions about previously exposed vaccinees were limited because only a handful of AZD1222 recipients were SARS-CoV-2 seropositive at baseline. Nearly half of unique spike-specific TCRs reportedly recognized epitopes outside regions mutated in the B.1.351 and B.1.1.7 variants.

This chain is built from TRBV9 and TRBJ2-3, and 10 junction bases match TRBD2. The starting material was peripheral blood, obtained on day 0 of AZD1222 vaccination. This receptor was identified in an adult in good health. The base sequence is TGTGCCAGCAGCGTAGGGGTAGCGGGAGGTGGCACAGATACGCAGTATTTT. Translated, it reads CASSVGVAGGGTDTQYF.